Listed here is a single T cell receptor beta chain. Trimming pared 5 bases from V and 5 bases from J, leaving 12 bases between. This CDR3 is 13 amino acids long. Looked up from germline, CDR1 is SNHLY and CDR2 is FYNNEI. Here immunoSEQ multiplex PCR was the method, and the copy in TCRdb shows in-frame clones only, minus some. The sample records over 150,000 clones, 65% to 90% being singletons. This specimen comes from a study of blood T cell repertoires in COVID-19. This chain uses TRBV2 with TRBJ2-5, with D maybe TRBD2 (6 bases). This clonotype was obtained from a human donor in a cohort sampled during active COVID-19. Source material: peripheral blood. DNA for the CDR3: TGTGCCAGCAGTCCTCGGGGAGGTGAGACCCAGTACTTC. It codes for CASSPRGGETQYF. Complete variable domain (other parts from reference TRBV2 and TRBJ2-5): EPEVTQTPSHQVTQMGQEVILRCVPISNHLYFYWYRQILGQKVEFLVSFYNNEISEKSEIFDDQFSVERPDGSNFTLKIRSTKLEDSAMYFCASSPRGGETQYFGPGTRLLVL.